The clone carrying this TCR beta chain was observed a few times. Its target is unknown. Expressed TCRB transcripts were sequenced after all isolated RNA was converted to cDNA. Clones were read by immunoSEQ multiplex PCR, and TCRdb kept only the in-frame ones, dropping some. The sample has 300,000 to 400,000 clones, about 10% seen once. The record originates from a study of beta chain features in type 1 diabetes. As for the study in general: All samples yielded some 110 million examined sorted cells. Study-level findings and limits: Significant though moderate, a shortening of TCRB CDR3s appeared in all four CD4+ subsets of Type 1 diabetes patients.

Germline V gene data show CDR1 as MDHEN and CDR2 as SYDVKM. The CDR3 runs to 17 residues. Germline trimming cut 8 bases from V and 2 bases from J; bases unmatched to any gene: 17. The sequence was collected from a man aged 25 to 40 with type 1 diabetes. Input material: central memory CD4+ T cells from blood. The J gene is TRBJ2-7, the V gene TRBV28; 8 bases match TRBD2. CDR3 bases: TGTGCCAGCCTACCGGGGGGTTTACAGCGGGAGCCCTACGAGCAGTACTTC. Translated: CASLPGGLQREPYEQYF.